These T cell receptor beta chains were read from a single sample in a study of low-dose radiotherapy and immunotherapy resistance in tumors. TCRdb re-called the reads with MiXCR, one entry per CDR3 protein. The data contain over 65,000 distinct CDR3 sequences, roughly 19% of them singletons. This sample comprised PBMCs, obtained before treatment. The receptor set was obtained from a male donor with prostate cancer. CDR3s include the opening cysteine and the closing phenylalanine or tryptophan. A D gene is named only where the DNA matches it firmly. Clone size is given for some rows only: seen once, a few or many times, or a class if the clone is expanded.

cdr3_nt: TGTGCCAGCAGTTTCCCAGGGGGCAATCAGCCCCAGCATTTT; cdr3_aa: CASSFPGGNQPQHF; v_call: TRBV12-3/TRBV12-4; j_call: TRBJ1-5; clone_size: NA; d_call: NA
cdr3_nt: TGTGCCAGCACCGAGAGACTGGGCCGGGAGCAGTACTTC; cdr3_aa: CASTERLGREQYF; v_call: TRBV7-8; j_call: TRBJ2-7; clone_size: many; d_call: NA
cdr3_nt: NA; cdr3_aa: CASSPGTSGQYEQYF; v_call: TRBV5-1; j_call: TRBJ2-7; clone_size: NA; d_call: NA
cdr3_nt: TGTGCCAGTACCCCGGGTGTCTCCTATAATTCACCCCTCCACTTT; cdr3_aa: CASTPGVSYNSPLHF; v_call: TRBV5-6; j_call: TRBJ1-6; clone_size: NA; d_call: NA
cdr3_nt: TGTGCCAGCAGCTATAGCGGAGTTCATCAGCCCCAGCATTTT; cdr3_aa: CASSYSGVHQPQHF; v_call: TRBV7-2; j_call: TRBJ1-5; clone_size: many; d_call: NA
cdr3_nt: TGTGCCAGCGGCCGCAGCGGGTACCAAGAGACCCAGTACTTC; cdr3_aa: CASGRSGYQETQYF; v_call: TRBV7-2; j_call: TRBJ2-5; clone_size: many; d_call: NA
cdr3_nt: TGTGCCAGCAGCTCTTGGACAGGGCCGAACACTGAAGCTTTCTTT; cdr3_aa: CASSSWTGPNTEAFF; v_call: TRBV7-2; j_call: TRBJ1-1; clone_size: NA; d_call: TRBD1
cdr3_nt: TGTGCCATCAGTGAGTCGGGGGAGCCCCAGCATTTT; cdr3_aa: CAISESGEPQHF; v_call: TRBV10-3; j_call: TRBJ1-5; clone_size: many; d_call: NA
cdr3_nt: TGTGCCAGCAGCTTAGTAGTTGGGGACGAGCAGTACTTC; cdr3_aa: CASSLVVGDEQYF; v_call: TRBV7-2; j_call: TRBJ2-7; clone_size: many; d_call: NA
cdr3_nt: TGTGCCAGCAGTGCCCCCGGCCCCGGGGACAATGAGCAGTTCTTC; cdr3_aa: CASSAPGPGDNEQFF; v_call: TRBV12-3/TRBV12-4; j_call: TRBJ2-1; clone_size: many; d_call: NA
cdr3_nt: TGCAGCGTTGAGACGACGGATAACACTGAAGCTTTCTTT; cdr3_aa: CSVETTDNTEAFF; v_call: TRBV29-1; j_call: TRBJ1-1; clone_size: few; d_call: NA
cdr3_nt: TGTGCCAGCAGCTTAGCAAGTTGGGGCTCTGGAAACACCATATATTTT; cdr3_aa: CASSLASWGSGNTIYF; v_call: TRBV7-2; j_call: TRBJ1-3; clone_size: many; d_call: NA
cdr3_nt: TGCGCCAGCAGCTCTACAGGGGTAGGTGAAGCTTTCTTT; cdr3_aa: CASSSTGVGEAFF; v_call: TRBV4-1; j_call: TRBJ1-1; clone_size: NA; d_call: TRBD1
cdr3_nt: TGCAGCGTTGTGTCGCGTCGGGTACCAGATACGCAGTATTTT; cdr3_aa: CSVVSRRVPDTQYF; v_call: TRBV29-1; j_call: TRBJ2-3; clone_size: many; d_call: NA
cdr3_nt: TGTGCCATCAGTGAGCCCTCAGAACGAGATACGCAGTATTTT; cdr3_aa: CAISEPSERDTQYF; v_call: TRBV10-3; j_call: TRBJ2-3; clone_size: many; d_call: NA
cdr3_nt: TGTGCCAGCAGCTTGATGGCCTACACAGATACGCAGTATTTT; cdr3_aa: CASSLMAYTDTQYF; v_call: TRBV5-5; j_call: TRBJ2-3; clone_size: many; d_call: NA
cdr3_nt: TGTGCCAGCAGTCCCCTAGCTACCGGGGAGCTGTTTTTT; cdr3_aa: CASSPLATGELFF; v_call: TRBV27; j_call: TRBJ2-2; clone_size: many; d_call: NA
cdr3_nt: TGTGCCAGCAGTTACACCGAGCCTGCAGAACTGTTTTTT; cdr3_aa: CASSYTEPAELFF; v_call: TRBV6-2/TRBV6-3; j_call: TRBJ1-4; clone_size: NA; d_call: NA
cdr3_nt: TGTGCCAGTGGACAGGGCCGTGTAACAGATACGCAGTATTTT; cdr3_aa: CASGQGRVTDTQYF; v_call: TRBV28; j_call: TRBJ2-3; clone_size: many; d_call: TRBD1
cdr3_nt: TGTGCCAGCAGTCCCGGGCAGGCGGGTTCACCCCTCCACTTT; cdr3_aa: CASSPGQAGSPLHF; v_call: TRBV12-3/TRBV12-4; j_call: TRBJ1-6; clone_size: many; d_call: NA
cdr3_nt: TGTGCCACAAGGACTAGCGGGGAGGGTAGAGGGTACTTC; cdr3_aa: CATRTSGEGRGYF; v_call: TRBV6-2/TRBV6-3; j_call: TRBJ2-5; clone_size: many; d_call: TRBD2
cdr3_nt: TGCAGCGTTGAATGGATGGGACAGGGATGGGTCGGTGAGCAGTTCTTC; cdr3_aa: CSVEWMGQGWVGEQFF; v_call: TRBV29-1; j_call: TRBJ2-1; clone_size: many; d_call: TRBD1
cdr3_nt: TGTGCCAGCAGCCCCCGAAGCGATTCCACAGATACGCAGTATTTT; cdr3_aa: CASSPRSDSTDTQYF; v_call: TRBV11-2; j_call: TRBJ2-3; clone_size: NA; d_call: NA
cdr3_nt: TGCAGTGCACCCGCGGGGGGCCTTGACTACAATGAGCAGTTCTTC; cdr3_aa: CSAPAGGLDYNEQFF; v_call: TRBV20-1; j_call: TRBJ2-1; clone_size: many; d_call: TRBD2
cdr3_nt: TGCAGTGCTAGAGATGTAGGGGGATCCTACAATGAGCAGTTCTTC; cdr3_aa: CSARDVGGSYNEQFF; v_call: TRBV20-1; j_call: TRBJ2-1; clone_size: once; d_call: NA
cdr3_nt: TGTGCCAGCAGCAACCAGGGGGTGGGCACCGGGGAGCTGTTTTTT; cdr3_aa: CASSNQGVGTGELFF; v_call: TRBV7-3; j_call: TRBJ2-2; clone_size: few; d_call: TRBD1
cdr3_nt: TGCAGTGCAAGGGGGGGGGTGCTGGTCGGGGAGCTGTTTTTT; cdr3_aa: CSARGGVLVGELFF; v_call: TRBV20-1; j_call: TRBJ2-2; clone_size: NA; d_call: NA
cdr3_nt: TGTGCCAGCGGACTAGCAGGGGGCGGGGGGCGCATTGAAGGCTACACCTTC; cdr3_aa: CASGLAGGGGRIEGYTF; v_call: TRBV7-2; j_call: TRBJ1-2; clone_size: many; d_call: TRBD1
cdr3_nt: TGTGCCAGCAGCCTCCAGGGGAGGGGGCGCGACGAGCAGTACTTC; cdr3_aa: CASSLQGRGRDEQYF; v_call: TRBV11-2; j_call: TRBJ2-7; clone_size: many; d_call: NA
cdr3_nt: TGTGCCAGCAGCCCGGACCCTTTAGCGGGGGCAAACAATGAGCAGTTCTTC; cdr3_aa: CASSPDPLAGANNEQFF; v_call: TRBV3-1; j_call: TRBJ2-1; clone_size: many; d_call: TRBD2
cdr3_nt: TGTGCCAGCTCACAGGGACAGGCGTTAGATACGCAGTATTTT; cdr3_aa: CASSQGQALDTQYF; v_call: TRBV18; j_call: TRBJ2-3; clone_size: many; d_call: TRBD1
cdr3_nt: TGTGCCAGCAGCCCCAATGGGGGGTTGGCCGGGGAGCTGTTTTTT; cdr3_aa: CASSPNGGLAGELFF; v_call: TRBV11-1; j_call: TRBJ2-2; clone_size: many; d_call: NA
cdr3_nt: TGTGCCAGCGAACGGGGGCTCACCGGGGAGCTGTTTTTT; cdr3_aa: CASERGLTGELFF; v_call: TRBV6-2/TRBV6-3; j_call: TRBJ2-2; clone_size: NA; d_call: NA